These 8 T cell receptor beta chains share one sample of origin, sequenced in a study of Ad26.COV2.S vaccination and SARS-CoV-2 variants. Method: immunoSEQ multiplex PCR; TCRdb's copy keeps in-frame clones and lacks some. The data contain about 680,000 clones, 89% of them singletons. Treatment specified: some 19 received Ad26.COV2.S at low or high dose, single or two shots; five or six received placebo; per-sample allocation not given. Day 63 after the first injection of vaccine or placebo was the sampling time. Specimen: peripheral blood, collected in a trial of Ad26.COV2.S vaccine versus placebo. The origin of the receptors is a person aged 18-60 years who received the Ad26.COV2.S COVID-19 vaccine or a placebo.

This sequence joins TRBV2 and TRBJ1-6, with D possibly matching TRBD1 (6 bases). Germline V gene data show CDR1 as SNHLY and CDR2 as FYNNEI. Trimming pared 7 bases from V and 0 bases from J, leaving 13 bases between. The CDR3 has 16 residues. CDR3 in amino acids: CASMGGRSSYNSPLHF. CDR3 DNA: TGTGCCAGCATGGGGGGCCGAAGCTCCTATAATTCACCCCTCCACTTT.

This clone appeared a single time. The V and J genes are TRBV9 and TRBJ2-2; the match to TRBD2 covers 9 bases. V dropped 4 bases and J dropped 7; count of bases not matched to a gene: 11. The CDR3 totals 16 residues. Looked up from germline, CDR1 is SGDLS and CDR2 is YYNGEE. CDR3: CASSLGPSGTGGELFF. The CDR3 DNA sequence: TGTGCCAGCAGCCTAGGCCCTAGCGGGACGGGCGGGGAGCTGTTTTTT. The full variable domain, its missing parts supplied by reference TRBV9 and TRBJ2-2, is DSGVTQTPKHLITATGQRVTLRCSPRSGDLSVYWYQQSLDQGLQFLIQYYNGEERAKGNILERFSAQQFPDLHSELNLSSLELGDSALYFCASSLGPSGTGGELFFGEGSRLTVL.

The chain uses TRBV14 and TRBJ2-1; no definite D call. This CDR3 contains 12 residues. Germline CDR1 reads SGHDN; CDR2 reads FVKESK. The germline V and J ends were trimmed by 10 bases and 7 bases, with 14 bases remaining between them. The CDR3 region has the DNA TGTGCCAAGGCCAGAGCCATGAATGAGCAGTTCTTC. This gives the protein CAKARAMNEQFF.

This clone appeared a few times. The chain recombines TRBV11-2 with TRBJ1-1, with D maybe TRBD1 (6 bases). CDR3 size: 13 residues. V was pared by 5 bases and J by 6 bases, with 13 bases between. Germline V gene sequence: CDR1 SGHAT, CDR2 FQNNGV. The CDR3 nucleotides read TGTGCCAGCAGCCCTGCTAAGGGGGCTGAAGCTTTCTTT. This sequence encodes CASSPAKGAEAFF.

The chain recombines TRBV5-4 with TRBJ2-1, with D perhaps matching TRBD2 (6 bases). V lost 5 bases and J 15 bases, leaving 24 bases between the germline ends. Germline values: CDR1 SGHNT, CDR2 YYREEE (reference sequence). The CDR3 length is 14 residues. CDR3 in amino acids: CASSREGLSGPWFF. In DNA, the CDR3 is TGTGCCAGCAGTCGCGAAGGGTTAAGCGGGCCTTGGTTCTTC.

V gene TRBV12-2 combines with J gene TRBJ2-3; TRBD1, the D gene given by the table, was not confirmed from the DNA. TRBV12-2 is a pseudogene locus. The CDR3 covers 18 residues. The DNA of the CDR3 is TGTGCAAGTCGCTTAGAGGTGGGGACAGACACTAGCACAGATACGCAGTATTTT. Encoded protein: CASRLEVGTDTSTDTQYF.

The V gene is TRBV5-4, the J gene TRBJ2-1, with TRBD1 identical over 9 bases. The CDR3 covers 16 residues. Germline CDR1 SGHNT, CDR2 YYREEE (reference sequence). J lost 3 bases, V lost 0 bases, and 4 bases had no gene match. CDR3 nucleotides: TGTGCCAGCAGCTTGGACGGGACAGGGCTCTACAATGAGCAGTTCTTC. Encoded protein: CASSLDGTGLYNEQFF.

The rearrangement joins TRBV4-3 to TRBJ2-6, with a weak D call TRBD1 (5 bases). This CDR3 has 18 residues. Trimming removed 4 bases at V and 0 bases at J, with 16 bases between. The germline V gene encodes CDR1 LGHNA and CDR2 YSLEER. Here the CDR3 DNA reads TGCGCCAGCAGCCCAGCAGGGCCAATCAGCTCTGGGGCCAACGTCCTGACTTTC. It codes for CASSPAGPISSGANVLTF.